Listed below are T cell receptor beta chains from one sample, sequenced in a study of blood T cell repertoires in COVID-19. Libraries were prepared by immunoSEQ multiplex PCR; TCRdb keeps only in-frame clonotypes and omits some of them. The sample has a few hundred thousand clones, roughly 80% seen once; the top ten hold roughly 7%. The sequencing sample was made of peripheral blood. The receptor source for this set is a woman aged 50 to 65 with acute or convalescent COVID-19. The CDR3 runs from the conserved cysteine through the conserved F or W. The order of the fields is CDR3 protein, CDR3 DNA, clone size, D gene, J gene, V gene. The D gene is left open where the match is weak. Some rows mark clone size as missing; the rest say once, few, many or name a class of expanded clone.

CASSQTDRDWGKLFF	TGTGCCAGCAGCCAGACCGACAGGGACTGGGGAAAACTGTTTTTT	-	TRBD1	TRBJ1-4	TRBV3-1/TRBV3-2
CAWSAGVYGYTF	TGTGCCTGGAGCGCAGGGGTCTATGGCTACACCTTC	-	-	TRBJ1-2	TRBV30
CASSLSSTDTQYF	TGTGCCAGCAGTCTTTCGTCCACAGATACGCAGTATTTT	-	-	TRBJ2-3	TRBV12-3/TRBV12-4
CASSYRAASSYEQYF	TGTGCCAGCAGCTACAGGGCCGCGAGCTCCTACGAGCAGTACTTC	-	-	TRBJ2-7	TRBV7-2
CASSLARINTEAFF	TGTGCCAGCAGCTTAGCGCGGATAAACACTGAAGCTTTCTTT	-	-	TRBJ1-1	TRBV7-2
CASRPDGTNNEKLFF	TGCGCCAGCAGACCCGACGGGACAAACAATGAAAAACTGTTTTTT	few	-	TRBJ1-4	TRBV5-1
CASSFRGMNTGELFF	TGTGCCAGCAGCTTTAGGGGGATGAACACCGGGGAGCTGTTTTTT	-	-	TRBJ2-2	TRBV11-2
CASSLQTTATSGNTIYF	TGTGCCAGCAGTTTACAGACCACAGCAACCTCTGGAAACACCATATATTTT	once	-	TRBJ1-3	TRBV28
CASSLSGGRATQYF	TGTGCCAGCAGTTTGTCAGGGGGCCGAGCGACCCAGTACTTC	-	TRBD1	TRBJ2-5	TRBV28
CASSGTDVQPQHF	TGTGCCAGTTCCGGGACAGATGTTCAGCCCCAGCATTTT	-	TRBD1	TRBJ1-5	TRBV19
CASSSPSGAKNIQYF	TGTGCCAGCAGTAGCCCCTCGGGGGCCAAAAACATTCAGTACTTC	once	-	TRBJ2-4	TRBV5-4
CASSSGQGNQPQHF	TGTGCCAGCAGCTCCGGACAGGGCAATCAGCCCCAGCATTTT	-	TRBD1	TRBJ1-5	TRBV6-2/TRBV6-3
CSARRELEFF	TGCAGTGCTAGGCGGGAGTTGGAGTTCTTC	few	TRBD2	TRBJ2-1	TRBV20-1
CASSREWTGGHNEQFF	TGTGCCAGCTCACGAGAGTGGACAGGGGGTCACAATGAGCAGTTCTTC	-	TRBD1	TRBJ2-1	TRBV18
CASSISANTGELFF	TGTGCCAGTAGTATTTCGGCGAACACCGGGGAGCTGTTTTTT	-	-	TRBJ2-2	TRBV19
CASSFPLAGRTGELFF	TGTGCCAGCAGCTTTCCACTAGCGGGACGGACCGGGGAGCTGTTTTTT	-	TRBD2	TRBJ2-2	TRBV5-4
CASSRASYEQYF	TGTGCCAGCTCACGCGCCTCCTACGAGCAGTACTTC	-	-	TRBJ2-7	TRBV18
CASSLAIGGDQPQHF	TGTGCCAGCAGCTTGGCGATAGGGGGCGATCAGCCCCAGCATTTT	few	TRBD1	TRBJ1-5	TRBV7-2
CASKLQGADQPQHF	TGTGCCAGCAAACTACAGGGGGCCGATCAGCCCCAGCATTTT	-	TRBD1	TRBJ1-5	TRBV27
CASSQDGLAGGSGQFF	TGTGCCAGCAGCCAAGATGGGCTAGCGGGAGGGTCCGGGCAGTTCTTC	-	TRBD2	TRBJ2-1	TRBV4-2
CASSPSPSGQETQYF	TGTGCCAGCAGCCCCTCCCCCAGCGGGCAAGAGACCCAGTACTTC	-	-	TRBJ2-5	TRBV9
CATSRDRLGNQPQHF	TGTGCCACCAGCAGAGACCGACTAGGCAATCAGCCCCAGCATTTT	-	-	TRBJ1-5	TRBV15
CASSDLQSAGGETQYF	TGTGCCAGCAGCGACTTACAATCAGCGGGGGGAGAGACCCAGTACTTC	-	TRBD2	TRBJ2-5	TRBV7-2
CASSHRGPSYNEQFF	TGTGCCAGCAGTCACAGGGGACCCTCCTACAATGAGCAGTTCTTC	-	TRBD1	TRBJ2-1	TRBV3-1/TRBV3-2
CASSQDHPPWDRLNEKLFF	TGTGCCAGCAGCCAAGATCATCCCCCATGGGACAGACTTAATGAAAAACTGTTTTTT	-	TRBD1	TRBJ1-4	TRBV3-1/TRBV3-2
CASSIRQGNTEAFF	TGCGCCAGCAGCATCAGACAGGGGAACACTGAAGCTTTCTTT	-	TRBD1	TRBJ1-1	TRBV5-1
CASNRGYNQPQHF	TGTGCCAGTAACCGCGGTTACAATCAGCCCCAGCATTTT	-	-	TRBJ1-5	TRBV28
CASLRRTKPGGSYNEQFF	TGTGCCAGCCTTAGGCGGACCAAGCCGGGAGGGTCCTACAATGAGCAGTTCTTC	once	-	TRBJ2-1	TRBV21-1
CASSDSSGVGYNEQFF	TGTGCCAGCAGTGACTCATCGGGAGTGGGCTACAATGAGCAGTTCTTC	-	-	TRBJ2-1	TRBV6-4
CASRLRGGSPEAFF	TGTGCCAGCAGACTCAGGGGAGGGAGCCCTGAAGCTTTCTTT	once	-	TRBJ1-1	TRBV6-4
CASSSRTGQETQYF	TGTGCCAGCAGTTCCCGGACAGGACAAGAGACCCAGTACTTC	-	TRBD1	TRBJ2-5	TRBV7-8
CASSPPTGGHTEAFF	TGTGCCAGCTCACCACCTACAGGGGGCCACACTGAAGCTTTCTTT	few	TRBD1	TRBJ1-1	TRBV18
CASSLMAGGRTDTQYF	TGTGCCAGCAGCCTAATGGCGGGGGGGCGAACAGATACGCAGTATTTT	-	TRBD2	TRBJ2-3	TRBV13
CASSPIQGGVETQYF	TGCGCCAGCAGCCCCATACAGGGAGGGGTAGAGACCCAGTACTTC	-	-	TRBJ2-5	TRBV5-1
CASSSPLGTGGNGYTF	TGTGCCAGCAGCTCCCCTCTCGGGACAGGGGGTAATGGCTACACCTTC	-	TRBD1	TRBJ1-2	TRBV9
CASSPAGVPSNEQFF	TGTGCCAGCAGCCCAGCGGGGGTCCCGAGCAATGAGCAGTTCTTC	-	TRBD2	TRBJ2-1	TRBV28
CASSQVTTRISYNEQFF	TGTGCCAGCAGCCAAGTAACCACTCGTATCTCCTACAATGAGCAGTTCTTC	-	-	TRBJ2-1	TRBV3-1/TRBV3-2
CASSWTQTTGELFF	TGTGCCAGCAGCTGGACTCAAACTACCGGGGAGCTGTTTTTT	-	-	TRBJ2-2	TRBV7-9
CASSPGTGGRYEQYF	TGTGCCAGCAGCCCTGGGACAGGGGGCCGGTACGAGCAGTACTTC	once	TRBD1	TRBJ2-7	TRBV7-8
CASSDLGDRDGPGELFF	TGTGCCAGCAGCGATTTAGGGGACAGGGATGGCCCCGGGGAGCTGTTTTTT	-	TRBD1	TRBJ2-2	TRBV7-9
CASSQPGRDEQFF	TGCGCCAGCAGCCAACCTGGCAGGGATGAGCAGTTCTTC	-	-	TRBJ2-1	TRBV4-1
CASSLIGAISTDTQYF	TGTGCCAGCAGCTTAATAGGAGCAATTAGCACAGATACGCAGTATTTT	-	-	TRBJ2-3	TRBV7-3
CASSLVAGTAYSNQPQHF	TGTGCCAGCAGCTTAGTTGCGGGGACTGCCTATAGCAATCAGCCCCAGCATTTT	-	-	TRBJ1-5	TRBV7-8
CASSTRRGTDTQYF	TGTGCCAGCAGCACTAGAAGGGGCACAGATACGCAGTATTTT	-	-	TRBJ2-3	TRBV7-2
CASSPGLALFLQYF	TGTGCCAGTAGTCCGGGACTAGCGTTGTTTTTACAGTACTTC	-	TRBD2	TRBJ2-7	TRBV19
CAAKDSHYGYTF	TGTGCCGCCAAAGACAGTCACTATGGCTACACCTTC	-	-	TRBJ1-2	TRBV19
CASSLTGGHEKLFF	TGTGCCAGCAGCCTGACAGGGGGCCATGAAAAACTGTTTTTT	-	TRBD1	TRBJ1-4	TRBV7-6
CASSRTGDYEQYF	TGTGCCAGCAGCCGGACAGGAGACTACGAGCAGTACTTC	-	TRBD1	TRBJ2-7	TRBV7-9
CATRDRGDYNEQFF	TGTGCCACCAGGGACAGGGGGGACTACAATGAGCAGTTCTTC	once	TRBD1	TRBJ2-1	TRBV24-1
CASSLTPGDGYTF	TGTGCCAGCAGCTTAACGCCAGGGGATGGCTACACCTTC	-	-	TRBJ1-2	TRBV7-3
CASSRGGLTSGNTIYF	TGTGCCAGCAGCAGGGGAGGGCTGACCTCTGGAAACACCATATATTTT	-	-	TRBJ1-3	TRBV3-1/TRBV3-2
CASTSKGDGYGYTF	TGTGCCAGCACCTCAAAGGGGGATGGCTATGGCTACACCTTC	-	-	TRBJ1-2	TRBV3-1/TRBV3-2
CASSTGGSGGNEQFF	TGTGCCAGTAGTACGGGCGGGAGCGGCGGCAATGAGCAGTTCTTC	-	TRBD2	TRBJ2-1	TRBV19
CASSQPGSNQPQHF	TGTGCCAGCAGTCAACCGGGTAGCAATCAGCCCCAGCATTTT	-	-	TRBJ1-5	TRBV27
CARRGHDSGNTIYF	TGCGCCAGAAGGGGGCACGACTCTGGAAACACCATATATTTT	-	TRBD1	TRBJ1-3	TRBV5-1
CASSQAPGLAGADTQYF	TGCGCCAGCAGCCAAGCCCCGGGACTAGCGGGGGCAGATACGCAGTATTTT	-	TRBD2	TRBJ2-3	TRBV4-1
CARSRGQGGDPEAFF	TGTGCCAGAAGCAGGGGACAGGGGGGAGACCCTGAAGCTTTCTTT	once	TRBD1	TRBJ1-1	TRBV5-3
CASSHPKTGGTSGANVLTF	TGTGCCAGCAGCCACCCTAAGACAGGGGGTACCTCTGGGGCCAACGTCCTGACTTTC	-	TRBD1	TRBJ2-6	TRBV7-2